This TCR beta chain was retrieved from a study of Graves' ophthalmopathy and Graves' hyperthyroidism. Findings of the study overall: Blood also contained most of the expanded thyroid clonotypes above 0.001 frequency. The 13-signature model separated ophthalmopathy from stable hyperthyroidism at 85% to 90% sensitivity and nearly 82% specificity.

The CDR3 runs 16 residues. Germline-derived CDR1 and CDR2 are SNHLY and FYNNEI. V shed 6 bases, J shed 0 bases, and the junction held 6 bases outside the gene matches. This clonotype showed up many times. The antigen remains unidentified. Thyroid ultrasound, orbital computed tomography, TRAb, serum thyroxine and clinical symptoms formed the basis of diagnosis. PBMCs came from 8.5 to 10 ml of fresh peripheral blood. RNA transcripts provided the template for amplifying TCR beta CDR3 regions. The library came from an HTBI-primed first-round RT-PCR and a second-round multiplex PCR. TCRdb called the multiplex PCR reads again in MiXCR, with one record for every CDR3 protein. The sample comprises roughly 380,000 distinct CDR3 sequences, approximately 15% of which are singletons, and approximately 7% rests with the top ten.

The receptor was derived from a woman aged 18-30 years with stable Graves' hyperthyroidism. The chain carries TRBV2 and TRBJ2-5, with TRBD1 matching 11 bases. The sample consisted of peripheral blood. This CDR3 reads CASRRDRGSYQETQYF. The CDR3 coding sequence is TGTGCCAGCAGGCGGGACAGGGGGTCGTACCAAGAGACCCAGTACTTC.